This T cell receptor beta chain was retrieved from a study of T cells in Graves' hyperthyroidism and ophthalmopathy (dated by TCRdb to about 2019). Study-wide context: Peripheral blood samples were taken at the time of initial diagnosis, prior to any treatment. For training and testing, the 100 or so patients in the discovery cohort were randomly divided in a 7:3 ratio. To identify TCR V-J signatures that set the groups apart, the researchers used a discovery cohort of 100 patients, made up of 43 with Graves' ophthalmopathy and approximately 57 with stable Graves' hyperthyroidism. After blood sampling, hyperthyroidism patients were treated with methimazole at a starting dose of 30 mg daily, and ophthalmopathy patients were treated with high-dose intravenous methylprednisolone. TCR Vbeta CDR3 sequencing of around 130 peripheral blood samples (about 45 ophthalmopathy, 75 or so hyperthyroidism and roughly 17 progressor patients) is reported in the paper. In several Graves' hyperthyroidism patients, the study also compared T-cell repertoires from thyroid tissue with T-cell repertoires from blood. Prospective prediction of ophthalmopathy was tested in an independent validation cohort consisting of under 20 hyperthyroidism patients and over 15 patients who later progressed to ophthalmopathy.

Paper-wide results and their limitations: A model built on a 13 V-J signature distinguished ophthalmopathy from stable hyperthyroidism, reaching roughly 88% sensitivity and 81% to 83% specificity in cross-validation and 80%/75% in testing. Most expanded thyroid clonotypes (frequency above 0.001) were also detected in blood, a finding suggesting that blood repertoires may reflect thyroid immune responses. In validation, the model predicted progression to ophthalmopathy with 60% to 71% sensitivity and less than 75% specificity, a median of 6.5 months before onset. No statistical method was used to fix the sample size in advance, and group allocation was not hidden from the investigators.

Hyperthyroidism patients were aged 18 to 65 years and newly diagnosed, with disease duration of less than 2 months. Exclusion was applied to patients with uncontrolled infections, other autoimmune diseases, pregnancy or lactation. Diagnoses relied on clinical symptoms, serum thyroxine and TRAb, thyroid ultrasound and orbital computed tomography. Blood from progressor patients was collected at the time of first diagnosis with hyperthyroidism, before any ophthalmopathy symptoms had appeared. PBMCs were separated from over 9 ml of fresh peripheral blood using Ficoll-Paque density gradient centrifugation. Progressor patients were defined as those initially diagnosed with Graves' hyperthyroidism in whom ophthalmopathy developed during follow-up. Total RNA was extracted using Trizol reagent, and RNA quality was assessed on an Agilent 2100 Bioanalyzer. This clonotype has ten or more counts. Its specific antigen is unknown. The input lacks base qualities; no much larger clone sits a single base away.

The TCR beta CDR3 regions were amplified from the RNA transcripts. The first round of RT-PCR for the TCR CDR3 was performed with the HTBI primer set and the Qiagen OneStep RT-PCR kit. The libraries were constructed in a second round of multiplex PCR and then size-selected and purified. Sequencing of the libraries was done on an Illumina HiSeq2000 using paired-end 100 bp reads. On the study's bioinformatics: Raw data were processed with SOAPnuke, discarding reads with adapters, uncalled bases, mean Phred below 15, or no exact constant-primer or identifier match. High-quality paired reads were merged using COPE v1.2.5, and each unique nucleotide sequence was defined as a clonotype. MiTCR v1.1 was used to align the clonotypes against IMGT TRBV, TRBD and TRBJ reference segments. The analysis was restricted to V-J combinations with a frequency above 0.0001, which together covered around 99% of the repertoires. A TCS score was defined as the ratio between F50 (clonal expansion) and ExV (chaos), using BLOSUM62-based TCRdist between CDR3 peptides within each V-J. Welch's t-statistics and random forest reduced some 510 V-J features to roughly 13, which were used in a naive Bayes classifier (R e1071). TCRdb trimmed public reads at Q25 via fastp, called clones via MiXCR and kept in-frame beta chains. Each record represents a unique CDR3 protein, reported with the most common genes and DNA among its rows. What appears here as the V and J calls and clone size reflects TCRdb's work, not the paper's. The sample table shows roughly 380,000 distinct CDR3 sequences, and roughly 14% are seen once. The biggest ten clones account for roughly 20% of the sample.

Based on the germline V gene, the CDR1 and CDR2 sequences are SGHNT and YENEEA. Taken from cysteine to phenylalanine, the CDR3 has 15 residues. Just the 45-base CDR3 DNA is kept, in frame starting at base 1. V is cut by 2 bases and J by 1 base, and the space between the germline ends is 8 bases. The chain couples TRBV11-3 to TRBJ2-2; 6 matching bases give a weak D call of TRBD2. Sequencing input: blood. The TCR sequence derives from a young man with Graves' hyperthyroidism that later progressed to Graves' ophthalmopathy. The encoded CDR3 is CASSLSGLNTGELFF. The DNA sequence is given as TGTGCCAGCAGCTTAAGCGGGCTGAACACCGGGGAGCTGTTTTTT.